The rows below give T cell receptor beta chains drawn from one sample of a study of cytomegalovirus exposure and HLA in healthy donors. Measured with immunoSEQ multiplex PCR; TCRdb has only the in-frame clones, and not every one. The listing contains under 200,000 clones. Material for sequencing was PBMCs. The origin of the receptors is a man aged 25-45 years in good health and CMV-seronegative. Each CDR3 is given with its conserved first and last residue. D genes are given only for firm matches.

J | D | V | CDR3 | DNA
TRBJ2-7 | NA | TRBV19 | CASSNTGRAYEQYF | TGTGCCAGTAGTAACACAGGGAGGGCCTACGAGCAGTACTTC
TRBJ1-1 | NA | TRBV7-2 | CASSSIGLGNTEAFF | TGTGCCAGCAGCTCAATAGGGCTCGGGAATACTGAAGCTTTCTTT
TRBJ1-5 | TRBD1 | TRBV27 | CASSLSRGQGRGGNQPQHF | TGTGCCAGCAGTTTATCGCGGGGACAGGGGAGGGGTGGCAATCAGCCCCAGCATTTT
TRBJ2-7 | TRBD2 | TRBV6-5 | CASSLRGGPYEQYF | TGTGCCAGCAGTTTGCGGGGGGGCCCCTACGAGCAGTACTTC
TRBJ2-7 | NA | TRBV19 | CASSRQGSYEQYF | TGTGCCAGCAGTCGCCAGGGATCCTACGAGCAGTACTTC
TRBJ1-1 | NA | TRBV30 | CAWSAPGNTEAFF | TGTGCCTGGAGTGCCCCGGGGAACACTGAAGCTTTCTTT
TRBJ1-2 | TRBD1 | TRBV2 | CASQLQGGPYGYTF | TGTGCCAGCCAGTTACAGGGGGGACCCTATGGCTACACCTTC
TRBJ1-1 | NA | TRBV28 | CASSLVNTEAFF | TGTGCCAGCAGTCTAGTGAACACTGAAGCTTTCTTT
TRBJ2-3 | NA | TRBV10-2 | CASRLQGDTQYF | TGCGCCAGCAGGTTACAGGGTGATACGCAGTATTTT
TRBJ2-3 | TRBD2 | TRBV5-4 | CASSLIFSGGDADTQYF | TGTGCCAGCAGCTTGATCTTCAGCGGGGGGGACGCAGATACGCAGTATTTT
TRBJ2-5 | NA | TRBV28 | CASSLNRIETQYF | TGTGCCAGCAGTTTAAACAGGATAGAGACCCAGTACTTC
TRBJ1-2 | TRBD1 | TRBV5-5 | CASSPGQGYGGYTF | TGTGCCAGCAGCCCGGGACAGGGGTATGGTGGCTACACCTTC
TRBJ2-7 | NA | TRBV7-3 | CASSARLVRTREQYF | TGTGCCAGCAGCGCCCGACTAGTACGGACGAGGGAGCAGTACTTC
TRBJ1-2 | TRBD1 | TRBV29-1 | CSVDRGNYGYTF | TGCAGCGTGGACAGGGGCAACTATGGCTACACCTTC
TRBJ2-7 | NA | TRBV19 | CASSSYGGRYEQYF | TGTGCCAGTAGTTCCTATGGCGGGCGGTACGAGCAGTACTTC
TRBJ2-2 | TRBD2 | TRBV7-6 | CASSSSGLAGGPELFF | TGTGCCAGCAGCTCCAGCGGACTAGCGGGAGGCCCGGAGCTGTTTTTT
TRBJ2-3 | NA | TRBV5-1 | CASSLNSRDTQYF | TGCGCCAGCAGCTTGAACAGCCGAGATACGCAGTATTTT
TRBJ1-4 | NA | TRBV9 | CASSAVAGLANEKLFF | TGTGCCAGCAGCGCTGTGGCGGGTTTGGCTAATGAAAAACTGTTTTTT
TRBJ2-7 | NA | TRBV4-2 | CASSPSTRGSAYEQYF | TGTGCCAGCAGTCCAAGTACCAGGGGTAGTGCGTACGAGCAGTACTTC
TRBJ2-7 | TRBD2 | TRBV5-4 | CASSFGGLAGFEQYF | TGTGCCAGCAGCTTTGGAGGACTAGCGGGATTCGAGCAGTACTTC
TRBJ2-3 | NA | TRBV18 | CASAPSGGSTDTQYF | TGTGCCAGCGCCCCATCGGGGGGCAGCACAGATACGCAGTATTTT
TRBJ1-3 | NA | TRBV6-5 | CASSYSGSSGNTIYF | TGTGCCAGCAGTTACTCGGGGAGCTCCGGAAACACCATATATTTT
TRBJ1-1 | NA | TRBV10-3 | CAISEGQSFENTEAFF | TGTGCCATCAGTGAGGGACAGAGTTTTGAAAACACTGAAGCTTTCTTT
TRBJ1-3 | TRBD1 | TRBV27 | CASSATGGLDTIYF | TGTGCCAGCAGCGCCACAGGGGGTTTGGACACCATATATTTT
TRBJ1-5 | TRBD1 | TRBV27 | CASSLRRTGLQPQHF | TGTGCCAGCAGTTTGCGTCGGACAGGGTTACAGCCCCAGCATTTT
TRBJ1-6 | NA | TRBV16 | CASSQSNTAYNSPLHF | TGTGCCAGCAGCCAATCGAATACAGCCTATAATTCACCCCTCCACTTT
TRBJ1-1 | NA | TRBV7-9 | CASSSTGGLGTEAFF | TGTGCCAGCAGCTCTACGGGGGGGCTAGGCACTGAAGCTTTCTTT
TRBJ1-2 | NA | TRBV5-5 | CASSLAGKDSGYTF | TGTGCCAGCAGCTTAGCAGGGAAGGACAGCGGCTACACCTTC
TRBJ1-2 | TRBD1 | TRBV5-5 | CASSSGTENHGYTF | TGTGCCAGCAGCTCCGGGACAGAGAACCATGGCTACACCTTC
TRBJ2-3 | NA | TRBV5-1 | CASSPRGSGSTDTQYF | TGCGCCAGCAGCCCCCGTGGGAGTGGTAGCACAGATACGCAGTATTTT
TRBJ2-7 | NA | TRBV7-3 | CASSLFAGTYEQYF | TGTGCCAGCAGCTTATTTGCGGGAACCTACGAGCAGTACTTC
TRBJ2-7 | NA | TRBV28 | CASSLGQGYEQYF | TGTGCCAGCAGTTTGGGGCAGGGGTACGAGCAGTACTTC
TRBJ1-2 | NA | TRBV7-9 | CASSLRRDSFYGYTF | TGTGCCAGCAGCTTAAGGCGTGACAGCTTCTATGGCTACACCTTC
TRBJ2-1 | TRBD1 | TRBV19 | CASRGTGVNEQFF | TGTGCCAGTAGGGGGACAGGGGTCAATGAGCAGTTCTTC
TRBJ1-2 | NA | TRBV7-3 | CASSSPFGGGYTF | TGTGCCAGCAGCTCCCCATTCGGGGGTGGCTACACCTTC
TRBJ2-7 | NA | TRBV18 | CASFTTDYEQYF | TGTGCCAGCTTTACGACAGACTACGAGCAGTACTTC
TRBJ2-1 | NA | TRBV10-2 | CASSGVRGSSYNEQFF | TGCGCCAGCAGTGGAGTTCGAGGGAGCTCCTACAATGAGCAGTTCTTC
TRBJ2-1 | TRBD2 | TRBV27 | CASSLSGSSYNEQFF | TGTGCCAGCAGTTTAAGCGGGAGCTCCTACAATGAGCAGTTCTTC
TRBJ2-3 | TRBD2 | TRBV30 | CAWSVQGTSGGSTDTQYF | TGTGCCTGGAGTGTACAGGGGACTAGCGGGGGGAGCACAGATACGCAGTATTTT
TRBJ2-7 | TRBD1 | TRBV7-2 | CASSEGQGASYEQYF | TGTGCCAGCAGTGAAGGACAGGGGGCCTCCTACGAGCAGTACTTC
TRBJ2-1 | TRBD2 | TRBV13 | CASSDPQRERYNEQFF | TGTGCCAGCAGCGACCCACAGCGGGAGAGATACAATGAGCAGTTCTTC
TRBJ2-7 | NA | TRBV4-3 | CASSQERGQSDEQYF | TGCGCCAGCAGCCAAGAACGCGGGCAATCCGACGAGCAGTACTTC
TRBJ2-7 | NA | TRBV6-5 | CASSSPTSGSYEQYF | TGTGCCAGCAGTTCCCCCACGTCCGGCTCCTACGAGCAGTACTTC
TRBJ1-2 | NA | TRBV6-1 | CASTGGAGLNGYTF | TGTGCCAGCACGGGAGGGGCAGGGTTGAATGGCTACACCTTC
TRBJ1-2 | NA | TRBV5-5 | CASSSAVQYGYTF | TGTGCCAGCAGCTCTGCGGTTCAGTATGGCTACACCTTC
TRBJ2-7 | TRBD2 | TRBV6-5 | CASSSGTSDYEQYF | TGTGCCAGCAGTTCCGGGACTAGCGACTACGAGCAGTACTTC
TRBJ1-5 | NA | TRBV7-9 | CASSLVLGGRNQPQHF | TGTGCCAGCAGCCTGGTTCTGGGTGGGCGCAATCAGCCCCAGCATTTT
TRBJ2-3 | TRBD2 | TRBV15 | CATPPGLAAYTDTQYF | TGTGCCACCCCTCCGGGACTAGCGGCCTACACAGATACGCAGTATTTT
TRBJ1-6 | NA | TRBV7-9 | CASSLGRGTDSPLHF | TGTGCCAGCAGCTTAGGCAGGGGTACGGATTCACCCCTCCACTTT
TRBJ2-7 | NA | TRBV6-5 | CASSPFVNAYEQYF | TGTGCCAGCAGTCCGTTCGTAAATGCCTACGAGCAGTACTTC
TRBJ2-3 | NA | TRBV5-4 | CASSPVSGLSTDTQYF | TGTGCCAGCAGCCCCGTTTCAGGCCTAAGCACAGATACGCAGTATTTT